This T cell receptor beta chain appears in the sequencing data of a study of cytomegalovirus exposure and HLA in healthy donors. Primers included in the PCR were 60 Vbeta and 13 Jbeta primers. Using immunoSEQ multiplex PCR, the repertoire was profiled, and TCRdb retains in-frame clones only, with some absent. The data contain some 150,000 clones, 79% of them singletons. Trimming stripped 6 bases from V and 4 bases from J, with 9 bases between. There are 12 residues in the CDR3. The germline V gene has CDR1 MNHNS and CDR2 SASEGT. The sequenced sample was PBMCs. The TCR was taken from a male donor in good health and CMV-seronegative. This chain connects TRBV6-1 to TRBJ2-5, with D perhaps matching TRBD1 (5 bases). CDR3: CASRRDRETQYF. The CDR3 coding sequence is TGTGCCAGCAGAAGAGACAGAGAGACCCAGTACTTC.